Listed below are T cell receptor beta chains from one sample, sequenced in a study of cytomegalovirus exposure and HLA in healthy donors. Sequenced by immunoSEQ multiplex PCR; TCRdb stores in-frame clones only, minus some. The sample has approximately 150,000 clones, 60% to 85% seen once; the top ten hold roughly an eighth. Sequenced material: PBMCs. These receptors were collected from a man aged 35-49 years in good health and CMV-seropositive. CDR3s include the opening cysteine and the closing phenylalanine or tryptophan. D genes are given only for firm matches.

CASSLSDYYGYTF,TRBV6-6,.,TRBJ1-2
CASSSSEETQYF,TRBV10-2,.,TRBJ2-5
CASSLGQGAYSGNTIYF,TRBV13,TRBD1,TRBJ1-3
CASSHRGAETQYF,TRBV7-9,.,TRBJ2-5
CASSATGGQPQHF,TRBV7-3,TRBD1,TRBJ1-5
CASSLVLGGSGFGTQYF,TRBV7-8,TRBD2,TRBJ2-5
CASSFNQGPLLEQYF,TRBV28,.,TRBJ2-7
CASSLLRPGAEAFF,TRBV7-9,.,TRBJ1-1
CASSRTVGEDEQYF,TRBV2,.,TRBJ2-7
CATAPGVRYGYTF,TRBV28,.,TRBJ1-2
CASSTRQFSGNTIYF,TRBV19,.,TRBJ1-3
CASSLRGEPGANVLTF,TRBV27,TRBD2,TRBJ2-6
CASWTSRAYEQYF,TRBV6-1,TRBD2,TRBJ2-7
CASSEVGQQGAIGEQYF,TRBV2,TRBD1,TRBJ2-7
CASSLRLGADSYEQYF,TRBV5-6,.,TRBJ2-7
CASSQVSGGNSPLHF,TRBV4-1,TRBD1,TRBJ1-6
CASSGGGGYGYTF,TRBV2,.,TRBJ1-2
CASSLGGRVGNTIYF,TRBV5-4,.,TRBJ1-3
CASSYGGGWEQFF,TRBV6-6,TRBD2,TRBJ2-1
CASSLPGTSAYEQYF,TRBV5-4,TRBD2,TRBJ2-7
CASSFSEGYEQYF,TRBV7-2,.,TRBJ2-7
CANLGLVPSTDTQYF,TRBV6-4,TRBD2,TRBJ2-3
CASSLGGLANTGELFF,TRBV5-4,TRBD2,TRBJ2-2
CASSDPYHLGGTSKPQHF,TRBV6-4,.,TRBJ1-5
CSAETGYEQYF,TRBV29-1,.,.
CASRGTGLAKNIQYF,TRBV7-7,.,TRBJ2-4
CASSLVSGRDTGELFF,TRBV11-1,TRBD2,TRBJ2-2
CASSIDPGRRSGYTF,TRBV19,.,TRBJ1-2
CASKPGQGVPPQHF,TRBV6-1,TRBD1,TRBJ1-5
CASSLGTNYEQYF,TRBV28,TRBD2,TRBJ2-7
CASSSGHPYGYTF,TRBV11-2,.,TRBJ1-2
CASSRTGDTDTQYF,TRBV19,TRBD1,TRBJ2-3
CASSRGTGDQPQHF,TRBV18,TRBD1,TRBJ1-5
CASSVPTSGGGRTYEQYF,TRBV2,TRBD2,TRBJ2-7
CASSYVGTGTEQYF,TRBV6-5,TRBD1,TRBJ2-7
CAVRDGRGTEAFF,TRBV28,.,TRBJ1-1
CASSDQVNTEAFF,TRBV6-4,.,TRBJ1-1
CASSQVVGGGEQYF,TRBV4-1,.,TRBJ2-5
CASSLAHSSYEQYF,TRBV7-2,.,.
CATRGERWDEQYF,TRBV6-1,TRBD2,TRBJ2-7
CASSSTSGSGDTQYF,TRBV5-1,TRBD2,TRBJ2-3
CASGGTVSNQPQHF,TRBV19,TRBD1,TRBJ1-5
CASSQGQGPLNEQFF,TRBV11-3,TRBD1,TRBJ2-1
CASSQVGSHGYTF,TRBV4-3,.,TRBJ1-2
CASSRSGTGSYEQYF,TRBV7-2,TRBD1,TRBJ2-7
CASSSQGAGNTIYF,TRBV5-4,TRBD1,TRBJ1-3
CASSQGAGGQEDTQYF,TRBV4-3,TRBD2,TRBJ2-3
CASSQGAGDYEQYF,TRBV4-3,.,TRBJ2-7
CASSQPGQGKETQYF,TRBV7-9,TRBD1,TRBJ2-5
CATSGRGRATEQYF,TRBV15,.,TRBJ2-7